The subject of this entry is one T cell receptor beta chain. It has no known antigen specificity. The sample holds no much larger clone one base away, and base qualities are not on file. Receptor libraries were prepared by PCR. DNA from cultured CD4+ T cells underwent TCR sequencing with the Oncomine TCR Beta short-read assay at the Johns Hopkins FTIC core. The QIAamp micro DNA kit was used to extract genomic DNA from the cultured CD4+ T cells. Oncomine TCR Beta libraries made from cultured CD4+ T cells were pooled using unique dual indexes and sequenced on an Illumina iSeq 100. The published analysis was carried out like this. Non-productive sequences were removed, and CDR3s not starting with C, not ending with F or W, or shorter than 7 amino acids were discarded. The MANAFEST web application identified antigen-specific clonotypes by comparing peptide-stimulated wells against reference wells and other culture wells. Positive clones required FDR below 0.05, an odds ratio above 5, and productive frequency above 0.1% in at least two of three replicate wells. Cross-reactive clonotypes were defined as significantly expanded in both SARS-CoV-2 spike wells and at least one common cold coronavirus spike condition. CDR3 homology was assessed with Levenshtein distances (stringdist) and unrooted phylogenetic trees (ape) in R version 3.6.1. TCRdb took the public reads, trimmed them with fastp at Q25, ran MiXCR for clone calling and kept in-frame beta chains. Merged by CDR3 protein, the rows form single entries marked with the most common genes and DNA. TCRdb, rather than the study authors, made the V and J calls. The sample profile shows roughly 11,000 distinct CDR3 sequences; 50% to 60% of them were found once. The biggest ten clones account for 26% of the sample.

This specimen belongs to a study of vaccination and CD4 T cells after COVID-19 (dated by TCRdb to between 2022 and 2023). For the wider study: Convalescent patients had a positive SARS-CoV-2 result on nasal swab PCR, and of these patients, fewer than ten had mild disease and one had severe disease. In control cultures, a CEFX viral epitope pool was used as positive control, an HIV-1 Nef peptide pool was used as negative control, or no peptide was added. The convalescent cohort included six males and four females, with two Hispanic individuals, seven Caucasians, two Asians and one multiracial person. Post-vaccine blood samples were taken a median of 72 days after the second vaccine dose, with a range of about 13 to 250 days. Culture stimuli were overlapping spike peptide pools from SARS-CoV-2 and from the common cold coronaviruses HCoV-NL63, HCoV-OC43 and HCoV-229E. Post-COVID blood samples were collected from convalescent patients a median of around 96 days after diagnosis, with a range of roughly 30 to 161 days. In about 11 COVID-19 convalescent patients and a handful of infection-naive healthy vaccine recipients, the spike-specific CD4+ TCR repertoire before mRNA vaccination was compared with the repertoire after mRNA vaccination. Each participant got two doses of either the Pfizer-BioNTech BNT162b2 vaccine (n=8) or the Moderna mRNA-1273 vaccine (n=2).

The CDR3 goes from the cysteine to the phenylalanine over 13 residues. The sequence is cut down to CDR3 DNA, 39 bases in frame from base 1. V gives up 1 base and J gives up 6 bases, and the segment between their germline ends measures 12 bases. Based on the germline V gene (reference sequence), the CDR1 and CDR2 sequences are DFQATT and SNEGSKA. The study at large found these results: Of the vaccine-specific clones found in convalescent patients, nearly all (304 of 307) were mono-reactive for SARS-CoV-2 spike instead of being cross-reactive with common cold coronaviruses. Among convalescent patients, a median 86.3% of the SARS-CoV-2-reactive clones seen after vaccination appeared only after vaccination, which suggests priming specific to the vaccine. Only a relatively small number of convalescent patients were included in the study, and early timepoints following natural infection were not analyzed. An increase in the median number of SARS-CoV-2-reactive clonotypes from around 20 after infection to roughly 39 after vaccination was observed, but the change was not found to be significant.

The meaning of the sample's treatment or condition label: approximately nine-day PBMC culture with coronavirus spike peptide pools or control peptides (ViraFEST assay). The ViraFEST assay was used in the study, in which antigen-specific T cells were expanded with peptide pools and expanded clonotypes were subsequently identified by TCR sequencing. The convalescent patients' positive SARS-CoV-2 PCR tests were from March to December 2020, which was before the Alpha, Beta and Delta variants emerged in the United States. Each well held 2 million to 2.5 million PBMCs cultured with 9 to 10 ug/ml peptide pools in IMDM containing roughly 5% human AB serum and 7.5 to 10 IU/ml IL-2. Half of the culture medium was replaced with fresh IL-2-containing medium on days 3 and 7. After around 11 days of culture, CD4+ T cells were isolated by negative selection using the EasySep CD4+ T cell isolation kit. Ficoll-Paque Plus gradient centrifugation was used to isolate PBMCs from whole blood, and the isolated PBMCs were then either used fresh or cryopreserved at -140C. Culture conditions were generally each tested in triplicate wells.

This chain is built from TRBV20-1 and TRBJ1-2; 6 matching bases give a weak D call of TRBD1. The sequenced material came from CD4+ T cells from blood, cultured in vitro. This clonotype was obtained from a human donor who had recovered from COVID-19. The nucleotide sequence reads TGCAGTGCTAGAGTAAACAGGGCTCATGGCTACACCTTC. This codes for CSARVNRAHGYTF.